Presented here are 19 T cell receptor beta chains from one specimen sequenced in a study of T cell responses to AZD1222 COVID-19 vaccine. Profiling relied on immunoSEQ multiplex PCR, and the TCRdb table lists in-frame clones only, not all of them. The sample holds under 95,000 clones; approximately 87% are singletons and the top ten take approximately 1.4%. This specimen was peripheral blood, taken 28 days after the second AZD1222 dose. Source of these receptors: an adult who received the AZD1222 COVID-19 vaccine.

The chain joins TRBV30 to TRBJ1-2, with TRBD1 matching 8 bases. V gave up 4 bases and J gave up 4 bases; unmatched junction bases: 8. This CDR3 is 14 amino acids long. The germline gives CDR1 GTSNPN, CDR2 SVGIG (reference sequence). CDR3 sequence: CAWIGDRGFYGYTF. In DNA, the CDR3 is TGTGCCTGGATTGGAGACAGGGGCTTCTATGGCTACACCTTC.

The chain combines TRBV7-9 with TRBJ1-1; D is undetermined. Between the trimmed V and J ends, which lost 0 bases and 4 bases, there was a span of 6 bases. The CDR3 runs 13 residues. Germline CDR1 SEHNR, CDR2 FQNEAQ (reference sequence). The CDR3 here is CASSLAPGTEAFF. The CDR3, as DNA: TGTGCCAGCAGCTTAGCTCCGGGCACTGAAGCTTTCTTT.

This clone was counted a single time. The rearrangement uses TRBV7-9 and TRBJ2-7; possibly TRBD2 for D (5 bases). Per germline, CDR1 SEHNR and CDR2 FQNEAQ (reference sequence). This CDR3 has 12 residues. Trimming took off 3 bases at V and 4 bases at J, with 7 bases between the two ends. CDR3 residues: CASSFGEYEQYF. CDR3 nucleotides: TGTGCCAGCAGCTTCGGGGAATACGAGCAGTACTTC.

The V and J genes are TRBV6-5 and TRBJ1-1; tentative D call: TRBD1 (5 bases). The V and J ends lost 4 bases and 8 bases respectively, with 23 bases between them. CDR3 length: 16 residues. The germline gives CDR1 MNHEY, CDR2 SVGAGI. The CDR3 loop reads CASSLHSQSGVDEAFF. The CDR3 coding sequence is TGTGCCAGCAGTTTACATTCACAGTCGGGGGTGGACGAAGCTTTCTTT.

The rearrangement uses TRBV5-1 and TRBJ2-1, with D unclear. Deletions cut 0 bases from V and 2 bases from J, with 9 bases between. Germline V CDR1 and CDR2: SGHRS, YFSETQ. This CDR3 has 15 residues. The DNA of the CDR3 is TGCGCCAGCAGCTTGGGTCTAGGAACCTACAATGAGCAGTTCTTC. Amino acids: CASSLGLGTYNEQFF.

This sequence joins TRBV5-1 and TRBJ2-2, with D perhaps matching TRBD2 (6 bases). The CDR3 totals 17 residues. The V gene's germline CDR1 is SGHRS and CDR2 YFSETQ. Deletions cut 3 bases from V and 5 bases from J, with 20 bases between. The CDR3 loop reads CASSWRGVGVETGELFF. The CDR3 DNA reads as TGCGCCAGCAGCTGGCGCGGGGTAGGGGTAGAAACCGGGGAGCTGTTTTTT.

The V gene is TRBV14, the J gene TRBJ2-1; no clear D gene. The CDR3 is made up of 15 amino acids. Trimming cost V 4 bases and J 4 bases, with 14 bases left between them. In germline, CDR1 is SGHDN, CDR2 FVKESK. The CDR3 loop reads CASSLDPVGYNEQFF. Here the CDR3 DNA reads TGTGCCAGCAGCCTGGATCCCGTAGGGTACAATGAGCAGTTCTTC.

The V call is TRBV27, the J call TRBJ2-7, with 7 nucleotides matching TRBD1. This CDR3 is 15 amino acids long. In germline, CDR1 is MNHEY, CDR2 SMNVEV (reference sequence). After removal of 5 bases from V and 0 bases from J, the junction contained 7 bases not matched to a gene. The CDR3 region is CASSPGQAPSYEQYF. CDR3 nucleotide sequence: TGTGCCAGCAGTCCCGGACAGGCGCCCTCCTACGAGCAGTACTTC.

The chain links TRBV11-2 to TRBJ2-7, with 11 bases aligning to TRBD1. Germline CDR1 and CDR2: SGHAT and FQNNGV. This CDR3 is 15 amino acids long. J gave up 2 bases and V 1 base, and 1 base lay outside the gene matches. The CDR3 DNA sequence: TGTGCCAGCAGCTTAGTGGGACAGGGGGCCTACGAGCAGTACTTC. This sequence encodes CASSLVGQGAYEQYF. Variable domain in full (rest from reference TRBV11-2 and TRBJ2-7): EAGVAQSPRYKIIEKRQSVAFWCNPISGHATLYWYQQILGQGPKLLIQFQNNGVVDDSQLPKDRFSAERLKGVDSTLKIQPAKLEDSAVYLCASSLVGQGAYEQYFGPGTRLTVT.

About this clone itself: This specimen includes other DNA sequences encoding the same CDR3. The chain links TRBV12-3 or TRBV12-4 to TRBJ1-2; 7 positions agree with TRBD1. Trimming removed 3 bases from V and 2 bases from J; junction bases left unmatched: 0. The CDR3 covers 13 residues. The CDR3 DNA reads TGTGCCAGCAGTTTGGGACAGAACTATGGCTACACCTTC. It encodes CASSLGQNYGYTF.

The chain employs TRBV7-2 and TRBJ1-5; D may be TRBD1 (5 bases). This CDR3 contains 15 residues. Between the trimmed V and J ends, which lost 1 base and 5 bases, there was a span of 12 bases. CDR1 and CDR2 from the germline V gene are SGHTA and FQGNSA. The CDR3 sequence is CASSLGRGGHQPQHF. The CDR3 bases are TGTGCCAGCAGCTTAGGGCGGGGGGGACATCAGCCCCAGCATTTT.

The chain uses TRBV6-5 and TRBJ2-5; no definite D call. V gave up 6 bases and J gave up 5 bases, with 13 bases separating them. Germline CDR1 MNHEY, CDR2 SVGAGI. This CDR3 has 13 residues. CDR3 in amino acids: CASSPSPAETQYF. CDR3 coding DNA: TGTGCCAGCAGCCCCTCCCCGGCGGAGACCCAGTACTTC.

The chain is built from TRBV7-8 and TRBJ1-2, with TRBD1 matching 7 bases. Losses at the gene ends were 1 base for V and 4 bases for J; bases not matched to a gene: 0. The length of the CDR3 is 13 residues. CDR1 and CDR2 (germline): SGHVS, FQNEAQ. CDR3 sequence (DNA): TGTGCCAGCAGCTTAGAGGGGGCCTATGGCTACACCTTC. Its protein product is CASSLEGAYGYTF.

The rearrangement joins TRBV6-1 to TRBJ2-2, with 8 bases lining up with TRBD2. The V gene end was trimmed by 4 bases and the J gene end by 5 bases; junction bases not matched to a gene: 12. Germline V gene sequence: CDR1 MNHNS, CDR2 SASEGT. The CDR3 covers 17 residues. Written as DNA, the CDR3 is TGTGCCAGCAGTGCGCCGGGGGGGACAATTGGAACCGGGGAGCTGTTTTTT. It translates to CASSAPGGTIGTGELFF.

In this sample, this clone turned up a few times. The V gene is TRBV5-7, the J gene TRBJ1-1; perhaps TRBD1 as D (5 bases). TRBV5-7 is sorted into the ORF group, with uncertain function. The CDR3 covers 10 residues. The V gene lost 10 bases and the J gene lost 4 bases, with 8 bases spanning the gap. The CDR3 reads CALDTTEAFF. The CDR3 coding sequence is TGTGCCCTGGACACCACTGAAGCTTTCTTT.

The rearrangement uses TRBV27 and TRBJ1-1, with 7 bases identical to TRBD1. Trimming removed 5 bases from V and 6 bases from J; junction bases left unmatched: 12. Germline assignment: CDR1 MNHEY and CDR2 SMNVEV (reference sequence). This CDR3 region has 15 residues. The CDR3 sequence is CASSVDRVVVAEAFF. CDR3 bases: TGTGCCAGCAGTGTCGACAGGGTGGTCGTTGCTGAAGCTTTCTTT.

The chain has TRBV6-5 and TRBJ1-2; maybe TRBD1 (5 bases). Germline CDR1 and CDR2: MNHEY and SVGAGI. V lost 0 bases and J 7 bases, leaving 9 bases between the germline ends. The CDR3 loop spans 13 amino acids. Here the CDR3 reads CASSYSTQGGYTF. CDR3 DNA sequence: TGTGCCAGCAGTTACTCGACGCAGGGTGGCTACACCTTC.

The V call is TRBV9, the J call TRBJ1-4; the D is unclear. Germline lookup yields CDR1 SGDLS and CDR2 YYNGEE. With 0 bases removed from V and 0 bases from J, the gap between germline ends came to 9 bases. This CDR3 comprises 16 residues. CDR3 sequence reads: CASSVATGATNEKLFF. For the CDR3, the DNA is TGTGCCAGCAGCGTAGCTACGGGAGCAACTAATGAAAAACTGTTTTTT.

V and J are TRBV12-3 or TRBV12-4 and TRBJ2-6; D gene unclear. CDR3 size: 13 residues. Trimming cost V 5 bases and J 2 bases, with 4 bases left between them. The CDR3 loop reads CASSQTGANVLTF. DNA for the CDR3: TGTGCCAGCAGTCAAACTGGGGCCAACGTCCTGACTTTC.